One T cell receptor beta chain is described in this entry. Sorted-subset replicate PCRs used 200 ng DNA, roughly 28,000 T cell genomes. The repertoire was sequenced with immunoSEQ multiplex PCR; TCRdb's copy has only in-frame clones and lacks some. The data show 450,000 to 700,000 clones, over 95% seen once. The sample comes from a study of shared clonotypes between healthy human individuals. Naive CD8 cells lacked CD45RO, underwent positive selection for CCR7 and left out terminally differentiated effector memory CD45RA+ cells. This clonotype was obtained from a woman under 40 in good health. The sample was naive CD8+ T cells sorted from blood.

The DNA of the CDR3 is TGTGCCAGCAGCCCCGAATCACGGGGGCGGAACGGGGAGCTGTTTTTT. Translated, it gives CASSPESRGRNGELFF. The chain carries TRBV7-8 and TRBJ2-2; perhaps D is TRBD1 or TRBD2 (6 bases each). CDR3 length equals 16 residues. Germline loops: CDR1 SGHVS, CDR2 FQNEAQ. Trimming shortened V by 5 bases and J by 7 bases, and 20 bases separated the two germline ends.